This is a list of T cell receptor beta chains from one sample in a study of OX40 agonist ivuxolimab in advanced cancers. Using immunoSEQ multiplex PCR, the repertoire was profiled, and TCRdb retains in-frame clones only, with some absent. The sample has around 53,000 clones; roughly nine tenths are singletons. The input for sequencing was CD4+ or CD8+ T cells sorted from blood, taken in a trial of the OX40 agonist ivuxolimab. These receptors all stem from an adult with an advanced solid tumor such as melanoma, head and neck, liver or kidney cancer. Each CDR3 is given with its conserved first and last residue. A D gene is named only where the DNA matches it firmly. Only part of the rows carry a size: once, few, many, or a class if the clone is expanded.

CASSGTGANRYEQYF | TGCGCCAGCAGTGGAACAGGGGCGAACCGCTACGAGCAGTACTTC | TRBV10-2 | TRBD1 | TRBJ2-7 | .
CASSGRPLKDEQFF | TGTGCCAGCAGCGGACGGCCCCTAAAGGATGAGCAGTTCTTC | TRBV9 | . | TRBJ2-1 | .
CASSFYIDSNQPQHF | TGTGCCAGCAGCTTTTATATTGATAGCAATCAGCCCCAGCATTTT | TRBV5-5 | . | TRBJ1-5 | few
CASSAGSSFLYEQYF | TGCGCCAGCAGTGCTGGAAGTTCCTTTCTCTACGAGCAGTACTTC | TRBV10-1 | . | TRBJ2-7 | .
CASSSLGGGAAETQYF | TGTGCCAGCAGCTCCCTGGGGGGGGGCGCGGCGGAGACCCAGTACTTC | TRBV5-6 | . | TRBJ2-5 | once
CASSLTGGGQPQHF | TGTGCCAGCAGCTTAACAGGGGGAGGGCAGCCCCAGCATTTT | TRBV5-6 | TRBD1 | TRBJ1-5 | .
CASNRDTEAFF | TGTGCCAGTAACAGGGACACTGAAGCTTTCTTT | TRBV25-1 | . | TRBJ1-1 | once
CASSDRGRWETQYF | TGTGCCAGCAGTGACAGGGGGCGGTGGGAGACCCAGTACTTC | TRBV2 | TRBD1 | TRBJ2-5 | .
CASSIDPGLGNSPLHF | TGTGCCAGTAGTATAGATCCGGGACTAGGGAATTCACCCCTCCACTTT | TRBV19 | . | TRBJ1-6 | few
CASRPTSGGAGETQYF | TGCGCCAGCAGGCCGACTAGCGGGGGGGCCGGAGAGACCCAGTACTTC | TRBV5-1 | TRBD2 | TRBJ2-5 | .
CASSRDGQNTEAFF | TGTGCCAGCAGTAGGGACGGACAGAACACTGAAGCTTTCTTT | TRBV2 | . | TRBJ1-1 | .
CASSYLRGADYEQYF | TGTGCCAGCAGTTACTTACGGGGGGCAGACTACGAGCAGTACTTC | TRBV6-5 | . | TRBJ2-7 | .
CASSIFWDRGQDQPQHF | TGTGCCAGTAGTATATTCTGGGACAGGGGGCAAGATCAGCCCCAGCATTTT | TRBV19 | TRBD1 | TRBJ1-5 | .